These 27 T cell receptor beta chains came from one sample sequenced in a study of T cell repertoires in ileal Crohn's disease. The time point here: inflamed ileum from the surgical specimen. Profiling relied on immunoSEQ multiplex PCR, and the TCRdb table lists in-frame clones only, not all of them. Among around 11,000 clones listed, roughly 84% were seen once. Sequencing was performed on ileal tissue. These receptors came from an adult with Crohn's disease.

The chain is built from TRBV15 and TRBJ2-1; 14 positions match TRBD2. Trimming took 5 bases from V and 10 from J; bases not matched to a gene: 4. Germline CDR1 LNHNV, CDR2 YYDKDF (reference sequence). The CDR3 is 14 residues long. The CDR3 DNA reads TGTGCCACCAGCCCGAGACTAGCGGGAGGGGAGCAGTTCTTC. It specifies CATSPRLAGGEQFF.

The V and J genes are TRBV11-2 and TRBJ2-3; TRBD2 matches 10 bases. CDR1 SGHAT and CDR2 FQNNGV come from the germline V gene. This CDR3 contains 16 residues. J was trimmed by 5 bases and V by 4 bases; bases with no gene match: 9. The CDR3, as DNA: TGTGCCAGCAGCTCCTACGGACTAGCGGATCGAGATACGCAGTATTTT. Encoded protein: CASSSYGLADRDTQYF.

The V gene is TRBV28, the J gene TRBJ1-3; TRBD1 agrees at 7 bases. Germline V gene sequence: CDR1 MDHEN, CDR2 SYDVKM. The CDR3 contains 13 residues. The trim removed 2 bases at V and 8 bases at J, leaving 3 bases unmatched. The CDR3 here is CASSLGTEDTIYF. For the CDR3, the DNA is TGTGCCAGCAGTTTAGGGACAGAGGACACCATATATTTT. Full variable domain (missing parts from reference TRBV28 and TRBJ1-3): DVKVTQSSRYLVKRTGEKVFLECVQDMDHENMFWYRQDPGLGLRLIYFSYDVKMKEKGDIPEGYSVSREKKERFSLILESASTNQTSMYLCASSLGTEDTIYFGEGSWLTVV.

The chain joins TRBV7-3 to TRBJ1-1, with D perhaps matching TRBD1 (5 bases). Germline V CDR1 and CDR2: SGHTA, FQGTGA. With 5 bases removed from V and 4 bases from J, the gap between germline ends came to 11 bases. CDR3 length: 13 amino acids. The CDR3 protein is CASSLGGATEAFF. The CDR3 nucleotides read TGTGCCAGCAGCCTCGGGGGAGCCACTGAAGCTTTCTTT.

Written as DNA, the CDR3 is TGTGCCAGCAATTCGGGCAGGGCGGACATACTGTTTTTT. Translating gives CASNSGRADILFF. The V gene is TRBV25-1, the J gene TRBJ1-4, with D perhaps TRBD1 (5 bases). Germline loops: CDR1 MGHDK, CDR2 SYGVNS. The CDR3 covers 13 residues. V lost 7 bases to trimming and J lost 13 bases, with 19 bases between them.

The V and J genes are TRBV12-5 and TRBJ1-1; possible D gene TRBD1, 5 bases. Germline V lookup: CDR1 LGHNT, CDR2 FRNRAP. The V end was cut by 6 bases, the J end by 8 bases, with 19 bases between. The CDR3 runs to 14 residues. The CDR3 sequence is CASGPSAGSSEAFF. For the CDR3, the DNA is TGTGCTAGTGGCCCCTCGGCAGGGAGCTCCGAAGCTTTCTTT.

A remark on this clone: The same CDR3 is also encoded by other DNA sequences in this sample. The chain joins TRBV27 to TRBJ2-3; either TRBD1 or TRBD2 may fit D (5 bases each). Germline loops: CDR1 MNHEY, CDR2 SMNVEV (reference sequence). The CDR3 has 13 residues. Trimming removed 3 bases from V and 3 bases from J, with 7 bases in between. CDR3 bases: TGTGCCAGCAGTTTTGGGGGAACAGATACGCAGTATTTT. Protein: CASSFGGTDTQYF.

CDR3 region: CASSSLAVSGNTIYF. The CDR3 DNA sequence: TGTGCCAGCAGCTCTCTCGCCGTCTCTGGAAACACCATATATTTT. V and J are TRBV5-5 and TRBJ1-3, with D unclear. The V end was cut by 3 bases, the J end by 0 bases, with 10 bases between. The CDR3 length is 15 residues. Germline V lookup: CDR1 SGHKS, CDR2 YYEKEE (reference sequence).

The gene calls are TRBV6-6 and TRBJ1-5; tentatively, D is TRBD1 (5 bases). The V and J ends lost 6 bases and 3 bases respectively, with 15 bases between them. Germline V CDR1 and CDR2: MNHNY, SVGAGI (reference sequence). This CDR3 is built from 15 residues. The CDR3 protein is CASSPKGRTNQPQHF. The DNA of the CDR3 is TGTGCCAGCAGCCCTAAGGGACGTACCAATCAGCCCCAGCATTTT.

The V and J genes are TRBV15 and TRBJ2-6; TRBD1 matches 8 bases. CDR1 LNHNV and CDR2 YYDKDF come from the germline V gene (reference sequence). The CDR3 length is 17 residues. Germline trimming cut 4 bases from V and 2 bases from J; bases unmatched to any gene: 7. For the CDR3, the DNA is TGTGCCACCAGCACTAGACAGGGGCGGCCTGGGGCCAACGTCCTGACTTTC. Translation gives CATSTRQGRPGANVLTF.

This chain uses TRBV28 with TRBJ2-1, with 8 bases that match TRBD1. J gave up 0 bases and V 6 bases, and 7 bases lay outside the gene matches. Germline V lookup: CDR1 MDHEN, CDR2 SYDVKM. The CDR3 is made up of 16 amino acids. CDR3 residues: CASRPAGTGSYNEQFF. CDR3 nucleotide sequence: TGTGCCAGCAGACCCGCAGGGACAGGCTCCTACAATGAGCAGTTCTTC.

The genes are TRBV7-9 and TRBJ1-1; D is possibly TRBD1 (5 bases). Germline V CDR1 and CDR2: SEHNR, FQNEAQ (reference sequence). The V end was cut by 11 bases, the J end by 7 bases, with 20 bases between. The length of the CDR3 is 13 residues. CDR3 DNA sequence: TGTGCCTCCCAGCGGCCGGGGGATGGTGAAGCTTTCTTT. Translated, it gives CASQRPGDGEAFF.

The V gene is TRBV9, the J gene TRBJ2-5; 12 bases agree with TRBD2. The CDR3 has 21 residues. Germline loops: CDR1 SGDLS, CDR2 YYNGEE. V lost 0 bases to trimming and J lost 4 bases; unmatched junction nucleotides: 19. CDR3: CASSVGIPSSGRAALLETQYF. The CDR3 nucleotides are TGTGCCAGCAGCGTAGGCATCCCTTCTAGCGGGAGGGCCGCTTTGTTAGAGACCCAGTACTTC.

The chain has TRBV5-1 and TRBJ2-1; 10 bases match TRBD2. The CDR3 has 15 residues. The germline gives CDR1 SGHRS, CDR2 YFSETQ. With V trimmed by 4 bases and J by 6 bases, 7 bases remained unmatched. The CDR3 DNA reads TGCGCCAGCAGCCCGGGGAGCGGGAGGGGCAATGAGCAGTTCTTC. Amino acid sequence: CASSPGSGRGNEQFF.

The chain is built from TRBV10-3 and TRBJ2-1, with D perhaps TRBD2 (5 bases). The CDR3 extends over 11 amino acids. Germline V gene data show CDR1 as ENHRY and CDR2 as SYGVKD. Trimming stripped 5 bases from V and 10 bases from J, with 9 bases between. The CDR3 spells CAISISEEQFF. CDR3 DNA sequence: TGTGCCATCAGTATTAGCGAGGAGCAGTTCTTC.

The chain has TRBV2 and TRBJ2-3; TRBD1 or TRBD2 may be the D gene (6 bases each). Germline V gives CDR1 SNHLY, CDR2 FYNNEI. Trimming removed 6 bases from V and 8 bases from J, with 9 bases in between. The CDR3 spans 11 residues. The CDR3 DNA reads TGTGCCAGCAGGGAGGGGGGTACGCAGTATTTT. Translated: CASREGGTQYF.

The chain uses TRBV27 and TRBJ2-7, with TRBD2 as a possible D gene (5 bases). Germline CDR1 is MNHEY and CDR2 is SMNVEV (reference sequence). The CDR3 loop spans 14 amino acids. Trimming shortened V by 2 bases and J by 2 bases, and 10 bases separated the two germline ends. The DNA of the CDR3 is TGTGCCAGCAGTTTAGAACGGGGTCCCTACGAGCAGTACTTC. Protein: CASSLERGPYEQYF.

This chain links TRBV5-1 with TRBJ2-5; D possibly corresponds to TRBD1 (6 bases). Deletions cut 0 bases from V and 4 bases from J, with 10 bases between. The CDR3 loop spans 14 amino acids. The germline CDR1 and CDR2 sequences are SGHRS and YFSETQ. The CDR3 coding sequence is TGCGCCAGCAGCTTGGAAAGGGGGAGAGAGACCCAGTACTTC. Translation gives CASSLERGRETQYF.

In DNA form, the CDR3 reads TGTGCCAGCACGGGAGTCGATCGGGGATCCAGTGAAGCTTTCTTT. Translating gives CASTGVDRGSSEAFF. This chain uses TRBV6-5 with TRBJ1-1; D is unresolved. Germline V gene sequence: CDR1 MNHEY, CDR2 SVGAGI. This CDR3 has 15 residues. V dropped 7 bases and J dropped 7 bases, with 22 bases sitting between them.

This sequence joins TRBV11-3 and TRBJ2-1; D gene ambiguous. From germline, CDR1 is SGHNT and CDR2 YENEEA. Trimming removed 5 bases at V and 5 bases at J, with 10 bases between. CDR3 length: 13 amino acids. The CDR3 coding sequence is TGTGCCAGCAGCCCCCGGGCGGACAATGAGCAGTTCTTC. This codes for CASSPRADNEQFF.

Worth noting for this clone: The CDR3 carries no conserved terminal phenylalanine or tryptophan, so it likely arises from a read error. No DNA is shown, since the ends of the CDR3 on it are uncertain; the CDR3 is the one TCRdb lists. The genes are TRBV4-3 and TRBJ1-1; TRBD1, the table's D call, lacks a check against the DNA. Germline V gene lookup returns CDR1 LGHNA and CDR2 YSLEER. 14 amino acids form the CDR3, both terminal residues included. CDR3 sequence: CASSQDNTRTPSLL.

This chain connects TRBV15 to TRBJ1-1; 9 nucleotides agree with TRBD1. Germline values: CDR1 LNHNV, CDR2 YYDKDF (reference sequence). This CDR3 comprises 12 residues. V dropped 5 bases and J dropped 9; count of bases not matched to a gene: 4. This chain's CDR3 is CATSRDREKAFF. The CDR3 coding sequence is TGTGCCACCAGCCGGGACAGGGAGAAAGCTTTCTTT.

The chain carries TRBV11-2 and TRBJ2-1; 13 nucleotides agree with TRBD2. The CDR3 contains 15 residues. From germline, CDR1 is SGHAT and CDR2 FQNNGV. Trimming cost V 5 bases and J 10 bases; bases outside gene matches: 8. In DNA form, the CDR3 reads TGTGCCAGCAGCCTCGGACTAGCGGGAGCGGGGGAGCAGTTCTTC. This gives the protein CASSLGLAGAGEQFF.

Of note for this clone: The sample contains more than one DNA sequence encoding this CDR3. The chain couples TRBV20-1 to TRBJ2-5; the D is unclear. The CDR3 has 11 amino acids. Trimming removed 0 bases from V and 1 base from J, with 0 bases in between. Germline V CDR1 and CDR2: DFQATT, SNEGSKA (reference sequence). In DNA form, the CDR3 reads TGCAGTGCTAGAGACCAAGAGACCCAGTACTTC. Translating gives CSARDQETQYF.

This chain uses TRBV5-6 with TRBJ1-1; D call uncertain. The V gene's germline CDR1 is SGHDT and CDR2 YYEEEE. V gave up 0 bases and J gave up 5 bases, with 8 bases separating them. The CDR3 contains 13 residues. Written as DNA, the CDR3 is TGTGCCAGCAGCTTGGGGAGGGAAACTGAAGCTTTCTTT. Translating it yields CASSLGRETEAFF. The complete variable domain, with remaining parts taken from reference TRBV5-6 and TRBJ1-1, reads DAGVTQSPTHLIKTRGQQVTLRCSPKSGHDTVSWYQQALGQGPQFIFQYYEEEERQRGNFPDRFSGHQFPNYSSELNVNALLLGDSALYLCASSLGRETEAFFGQGTRLTVV.

The rearrangement links TRBV11-3 to TRBJ2-1, with D possibly being TRBD2 (8 bases). Germline V CDR1 and CDR2: SGHNT, YENEEA. V lost 5 bases and J lost 9, with 20 bases in between. CDR3 length equals 15 residues. CDR3 region: CASSLREGAFGEQFF. Written as DNA, the CDR3 is TGTGCCAGCAGCCTCCGGGAGGGGGCTTTCGGTGAGCAGTTCTTC.

This clone occurred once. V and J are TRBV5-1 and TRBJ2-2; 9 bases agree with TRBD2. CDR3 length equals 16 residues. The germline CDR1 and CDR2 sequences are SGHRS and YFSETQ. V lost 5 bases to trimming and J lost 0 bases; unmatched junction nucleotides: 5. CDR3 amino acids: CASREREDSNTGELFF. In nucleotides, the CDR3 is TGCGCCAGCAGGGAGCGGGAGGACTCGAACACCGGGGAGCTGTTTTTT.